The TCR beta chain described here comes from a study of blood T cell repertoires in COVID-19. The table lists this clone with a count of one. Profiling relied on immunoSEQ multiplex PCR, and the TCRdb table lists in-frame clones only, not all of them. The sample carries 60,000 to 75,000 clones, roughly 70% recorded once. There are 14 residues in the CDR3. Looked up from germline, CDR1 is KGHDR and CDR2 is SFDVKD. The trim removed 5 bases at V and 10 bases at J, leaving 9 bases unmatched. Sequenced material: PBMCs or T cells enriched from blood (not recorded which). This TCR came from a woman aged 55-69 years who had been exposed to COVID-19. The gene calls are TRBV24-1 and TRBJ2-7; 11 bases align to TRBD1. Here the CDR3 reads CATSADRDRGSQYF. CDR3 bases: TGTGCCACCAGTGCAGACCGGGACAGGGGGTCTCAGTACTTC.